These 25 T cell receptor beta chains were all obtained from the same sample, sequenced in a study of Ad26.COV2.S vaccination and SARS-CoV-2 variants. The protocol was immunoSEQ multiplex PCR, while the TCRdb copy is restricted to in-frame clones and leaves out a portion. This sample yields about 480,000 clones, of which around 90% are seen a single time; more than 10% belongs to the top ten. Treatment: roughly 20 received Ad26.COV2.S at low or high dose, single or two shots; five or six received placebo; per-sample allocation not given. Samples were taken on day 63 after the first vaccine or placebo injection. The sequenced sample was peripheral blood, obtained in a trial of Ad26.COV2.S vaccine versus placebo. Receptors originate from a person aged 18 to 65 who received the Ad26.COV2.S COVID-19 vaccine or a placebo.

This chain connects TRBV11-1 to TRBJ2-1, with TRBD2 matching 16 bases. V trimming: 5 bases; J trimming: 9 bases; junction bases outside the gene matches: 7. CDR1 SGHAT and CDR2 FQDESV come from the germline V gene (reference sequence). The CDR3 is 16 residues long. The CDR3 nucleotides read TGTGCCAGCAGCACGGGACTAGCGGGAGGGGCGGGTGAGCAGTTCTTC. Amino acids: CASSTGLAGGAGEQFF.

V usage is TRBV7-2 and J usage is TRBJ2-7; 14 positions agree with TRBD2. Germline CDR1 reads SGHTA; CDR2 reads FQGNSA. Trimming took 1 base from V and 6 from J; bases not matched to a gene: 5. The CDR3 length is 16 residues. CDR3: CASSLEGTSGRSEQYF. CDR3 bases: TGTGCCAGCAGCTTAGAGGGGACTAGCGGGAGAAGCGAGCAGTACTTC.

This sequence joins TRBV6-5 and TRBJ2-7; TRBD1 matches 11 bases. The CDR3 spans 15 residues. V was pared by 6 bases and J by 4 bases, with 8 bases of the junction left unmatched. Germline CDR1 MNHEY, CDR2 SVGAGI. The CDR3 spells CASRPGQGVWYEQYF. CDR3 bases: TGTGCCAGCAGGCCGGGACAGGGGGTCTGGTACGAGCAGTACTTC.

The V and J genes are TRBV9 and TRBJ1-2, with TRBD1 as a possible D gene (5 bases). Germline-derived CDR1 and CDR2 are SGDLS and YYNGEE. There are 16 residues in the CDR3. Trimming left V 2 bases short and J 2 bases short, with 16 bases between. The CDR3 DNA reads as TGTGCCAGCAGCGTGGCCCTTGACAGCCCGAACTATGGCTACACCTTC. Protein sequence: CASSVALDSPNYGYTF.

V gene TRBV6-2 or TRBV6-3 combines with J gene TRBJ2-7; D remains ambiguous. Germline lookup yields CDR1 MNHEY and CDR2 SVGEGT. The CDR3 consists of 11 residues. Trimming shortened V by 6 bases and J by 7 bases, and 10 bases separated the two germline ends. The CDR3 coding sequence is TGTGCCAGCAGCCCACTCTGGGAGCAGTACTTC. Amino acids: CASSPLWEQYF.

The chain links TRBV19 to TRBJ2-1; weak D call: TRBD1 (6 bases). The CDR3 length is 16 residues. V shed 6 bases and J shed 5 bases, with 20 bases lying between them. CDR1 and CDR2 (germline): LNHDA, SQIVND (reference sequence). CDR3: CASSPRTGQGNNEQFF. The CDR3 bases are TGTGCCAGTAGCCCTAGAACGGGGCAGGGGAACAATGAGCAGTTCTTC.

The gene calls are TRBV28 and TRBJ1-5; D is possibly TRBD1 (5 bases). V was trimmed by 10 bases and J by 3 bases, leaving 13 bases between them. The germline gives CDR1 MDHEN, CDR2 SYDVKM. The CDR3 is made up of 13 amino acids. The DNA of the CDR3 is TGTGCCATCTCCGACAGAATCAATCAGCCCCAGCATTTT. Encoded protein: CAISDRINQPQHF.

This rearrangement joins TRBV5-4 to TRBJ1-3, with D uncertain. This CDR3 is built from 13 residues. V was trimmed by 0 bases and J by 0 bases, leaving 1 base between them. Germline V lookup: CDR1 SGHNT, CDR2 YYREEE (reference sequence). The CDR3 nucleotides read TGTGCCAGCAGCTTGGGCTCTGGAAACACCATATATTTT. Translating gives CASSLGSGNTIYF.

The chain employs TRBV14 and TRBJ2-1, with 7 bases lining up with TRBD1. Trimming at V came to 4 bases and at J to 1 base, leaving 7 bases not matched to a gene. The CDR3 length is 16 residues. Germline V gene data show CDR1 as SGHDN and CDR2 as FVKESK. As DNA, the CDR3 is TGTGCCAGCAGCCTACATCCGGGACAGTCCTACAATGAGCAGTTCTTC. It translates to CASSLHPGQSYNEQFF.

This sequence joins TRBV28 and TRBJ2-7; 7 nucleotides line up with TRBD2. CDR1 and CDR2 from the germline V gene are MDHEN and SYDVKM. CDR3 length: 15 amino acids. With V trimmed by 3 bases and J by 2 bases, 7 bases remained unmatched. The CDR3 is CASSFTTGGAYEQYF. In DNA, the CDR3 is TGTGCCAGCAGTTTTACGACGGGAGGCGCCTACGAGCAGTACTTC.

CDR3 sequence: CASRTGTGNTEAFF. The CDR3 DNA reads as TGTGCCAGCAGGACAGGGACAGGGAACACTGAAGCTTTCTTT. The rearrangement links TRBV2 to TRBJ1-1, with 8 bases identical to TRBD1. This CDR3 contains 14 residues. Germline CDR1 SNHLY, CDR2 FYNNEI. The junction had 4 bases not matched to a gene; V was cut back by 6 bases and J by 1 base.

J is TRBJ2-1 and V is TRBV11-2; 10 bases match TRBD2. Germline V gene sequence: CDR1 SGHAT, CDR2 FQNNGV. J gave up 6 bases and V 1 base, and 3 bases lay outside the gene matches. The CDR3 has 15 residues. The CDR3 spells CASSLGGLAINEQFF. The DNA for the CDR3 is TGTGCCAGCAGCTTAGGGGGACTAGCGATCAATGAGCAGTTCTTC.

As for this clone: Other nucleotide sequences in the sample specify the same CDR3. The CDR3 loop reads CASSRNPGGSIETQYF. CDR3 nucleotides: TGTGCCAGCAGCCGCAACCCCGGGGGGTCAATAGAGACCCAGTACTTC. V and J are TRBV5-5 and TRBJ2-5, with 7 nucleotides matching TRBD2. This CDR3 is 16 amino acids long. Trimming cost V 4 bases and J 4 bases; bases outside gene matches: 13. Per germline, CDR1 SGHKS and CDR2 YYEKEE (reference sequence).

The chain has TRBV6-5 and TRBJ2-6; no clear D gene. V was trimmed by 2 bases and J by 2 bases, leaving 7 bases between them. Germline V lookup: CDR1 MNHEY, CDR2 SVGAGI. This CDR3 contains 15 residues. CDR3 region: CASSYVGPGANVLTF. The CDR3 nucleotides read TGTGCCAGCAGTTACGTCGGGCCTGGGGCCAACGTCCTGACTTTC.

The rearrangement links TRBV2 to TRBJ2-7, with TRBD2 identical over 7 bases. Germline CDR1 reads SNHLY; CDR2 reads FYNNEI. Losses at the gene ends were 2 bases for V and 6 bases for J; bases not matched to a gene: 7. The CDR3 totals 14 residues. The CDR3 loop reads CASSEREARSEQYF. CDR3 nucleotide sequence: TGTGCCAGCAGTGAACGGGAGGCGAGATCCGAGCAGTACTTC.

V gene TRBV5-1 combines with J gene TRBJ2-2, with D perhaps matching TRBD1 (5 bases). V lost 0 bases and J 6 bases, leaving 12 bases between the germline ends. Germline V CDR1 and CDR2: SGHRS, YFSETQ. The CDR3 has 15 amino acids. In nucleotides, the CDR3 is TGCGCCAGCAGCTTGGTGGCCAGGGCCCCCGGGGAGCTGTTTTTT. This codes for CASSLVARAPGELFF.

This chain connects TRBV6-2 or TRBV6-3 to TRBJ2-3; 7 nucleotides align to TRBD2. CDR1 and CDR2 (germline): MNHEY, SVGEGT. The CDR3 is made up of 14 amino acids. V dropped 6 bases and J dropped 0; count of bases not matched to a gene: 3. The CDR3, as DNA: TGTGCCAGCAGCCTCGGGGGGAGCACAGATACGCAGTATTTT. This codes for CASSLGGSTDTQYF.

The V call is TRBV27, the J call TRBJ1-1; D is unresolved. CDR1 is MNHEY and CDR2 is SMNVEV in the germline V gene (reference sequence). V lost 4 bases and J lost 3, with 21 bases in between. The length of the CDR3 is 17 residues. As DNA, the CDR3 is TGTGCCAGCAGTTCCAGGACGGCCCATAGAGAGGACACTGAAGCTTTCTTT. Protein product: CASSSRTAHREDTEAFF.

V and J are TRBV6-2 or TRBV6-3 and TRBJ2-3; tentatively, D is TRBD1 or TRBD2 (5 bases each). The CDR3 is 17 amino acids. The germline V gene has CDR1 MNHEY and CDR2 SVGEGT. The V end lost 1 base, the J end lost 0 bases, and 14 bases lay between the germline ends. The CDR3 sequence is CASSYFTGPSSTDTQYF. DNA for the CDR3: TGTGCCAGCAGTTACTTCACGGGACCATCTAGCACAGATACGCAGTATTTT.

This chain links TRBV6-2 or TRBV6-3 with TRBJ2-1; D is tentatively TRBD1 or TRBD2 (5 bases each). The CDR3 runs 15 residues. Deletions cut 8 bases from V and 7 bases from J, with 21 bases between. Germline CDR1 and CDR2: MNHEY and SVGEGT. The CDR3 sequence is CASCPAAWGSNEQFF. The CDR3 DNA sequence: TGTGCCAGCTGCCCGGCGGCTTGGGGGTCGAATGAGCAGTTCTTC.

The CDR3 here is CASSPTGRLNGYTF. As DNA, the CDR3 is TGCGCCAGCAGCCCAACGGGGCGGCTTAATGGCTACACCTTC. The J gene is TRBJ1-2, the V gene TRBV5-1; D is perhaps TRBD1 (5 bases). CDR1 and CDR2 (germline): SGHRS, YFSETQ. This CDR3 comprises 14 residues. Between the trimmed V and J ends, which lost 4 bases and 6 bases, there was a span of 16 bases.

CDR3 region: CASWGGTSTDTQYF. The CDR3 bases are TGTGCCAGCTGGGGCGGTACTAGCACAGATACGCAGTATTTT. This chain joins TRBV7-9 and TRBJ2-3, with a possible D match to TRBD1 (5 bases). This CDR3 has 14 amino acids. The germline V gene has CDR1 SEHNR and CDR2 FQNEAQ (reference sequence). Trimming took 8 bases from V and 0 from J, leaving 12 bases between them.

This clone was counted only a few times. The rearrangement links TRBV19 to TRBJ2-5; D might be TRBD2 (6 bases). Germline loops: CDR1 LNHDA, CDR2 SQIVND (reference sequence). The CDR3 consists of 15 residues. Trimming cost V 1 base and J 5 bases, with 14 bases left between them. The CDR3 loop reads CASSIVEGMQETQYF. For the CDR3, the DNA is TGTGCCAGTAGTATAGTGGAGGGTATGCAGGAGACCCAGTACTTC. The entire variable domain, with the rest obtained from reference TRBV19 and TRBJ2-5, is as follows: DGGITQSPKYLFRKEGQNVTLSCEQNLNHDAMYWYRQDPGQGLRLIYYSQIVNDFQKGDIAEGYSVSREKKESFPLTVTSAQKNPTAFYLCASSIVEGMQETQYFGPGTRLLVL.

The genes are TRBV27 and TRBJ1-4, with 7 bases that match TRBD1. CDR1 MNHEY and CDR2 SMNVEV come from the germline V gene (reference sequence). Unmatched junction bases numbered 5, after V lost 6 bases and J lost 4 bases. This CDR3 has 14 amino acids. The CDR3 spells CASSSDRRNEKLFF. The CDR3 DNA sequence: TGTGCCAGCAGCTCGGACAGGCGTAATGAAAAACTGTTTTTT.

V usage is TRBV7-2 and J usage is TRBJ2-1; D possibly corresponds to TRBD1 (5 bases). The CDR3 totals 17 residues. Germline CDR1 is SGHTA and CDR2 is FQGNSA. Trimming removed 1 base from V and 0 bases from J, with 13 bases in between. CDR3 nucleotide sequence: TGTGCCAGCAGCTTAGTTGGACACTCGAGCTCCTACAATGAGCAGTTCTTC. Translation gives CASSLVGHSSSYNEQFF. Using reference TRBV7-2 and TRBJ2-1 for the parts outside the CDR3, the full variable domain is GAGVSQSPSNKVTEKGKDVELRCDPISGHTALYWYRQSLGQGLEFLIYFQGNSAPDKSGLPSDRFSAERTGGSVSTLTIQRTQQEDSAVYLCASSLVGHSSSYNEQFFGPGTRLTVL.